The clone carrying this TCR beta chain was found once. Germline V gene sequence: CDR1 MNHEY, CDR2 SMNVEV (reference sequence). The CDR3 is 14 amino acids. Trimming removed 3 bases from V and 7 bases from J, with 12 bases in between. The data derive from a study of immune evolution from preneoplasia to lung adenocarcinoma. The assay was immunoSEQ multiplex PCR, and TCRdb's table has in-frame clones only and misses some. The table includes approximately 7,000 clones, roughly 80% detected once. The sequencing input was FFPE invasive lung adenocarcinoma tissue. This clonotype was sampled from a person in their sixties or seventies with lung adenocarcinoma. The chain couples TRBV27 to TRBJ2-2; D perhaps matches TRBD2 (7 bases). The CDR3 bases are TGTGCCAGCAGTTTCGGGGGGCTTATCGGGGAGCTGTTTTTT. Translated: CASSFGGLIGELFF.